This T cell receptor beta chain appears in the sequencing data of a study of T cells in Graves' hyperthyroidism and ophthalmopathy. What was amplified from RNA transcripts were TCR beta CDR3 regions. During a first-round RT-PCR of the TCR CDR3, the HTBI primer set was used. MiXCR, applied by TCRdb to the multiplex PCR reads, yields one record per CDR3 protein. The sample carries some 720,000 distinct CDR3 sequences, about 17% recorded once. CDR1 is SGHKS and CDR2 is YYEKEE in the germline V gene (reference sequence). The CDR3 is 15 residues long. Trimming removed 0 bases from V and 0 bases from J, with 10 bases in between. Uncontrolled infection, other autoimmune disease, pregnancy or lactation disqualified patients from enrolment. The PBMCs studied were ones that came from around 10 ml fresh peripheral blood.

This TCR was sampled from a man between 18 and 29 years old with Graves' hyperthyroidism. The V and J genes are TRBV5-5 and TRBJ2-7; D uncertain. Source material: blood. CDR3 in DNA: TGTGCCAGCAGCTTGGGCTCGGTTGTCTCCTACGAGCAGTACTTC. It specifies CASSLGSVVSYEQYF.